What follows is one TCR beta chain and its context. The data originate from a study of blood T cell repertoires in COVID-19. As originally analysed: Amplification with reference gene primers provided the estimates of nucleated cell counts. Assay: immunoSEQ multiplex PCR; the TCRdb copy retains only in-frame clones and omits some. The V and J calls and clone size come from that table; D and trimming were worked out from the DNA. The sample carries more than 100,000 clones, under 90% recorded once. The V gene's germline CDR1 is LGHNA and CDR2 YSLEER. The V segment lost 3 bases and the J segment 9 bases; nucleotides outside the gene matches: 9. The CDR3 is made up of 15 amino acids.

The genes are TRBV4-3 and TRBJ2-2; 8 nucleotides align to TRBD1. Sequencing input: peripheral blood. The source of this sequence is a woman in her sixties or seventies with acute or convalescent COVID-19. CDR3 nucleotide sequence: TGCGCCAGCAGCCAGGGCGGACAGGGCACGCGGGAGCTGTTTTTT. Translation: CASSQGGQGTRELFF.